The clone carrying this TCR beta chain was counted at least ten times. Antigen unknown. This specimen belongs to a study of read filtering for tumor transcriptome and immune sequencing. Across the study: DNase treatment preceded whole-transcriptome library preparation. RNA-seq yielded only roughly 75 to 1273 TCR reads, IR-seq about 4.05 to 11 million. Study conclusions and caveats: Even smaller IR-seq throughput identified most shared clonotypes. Approximately 82% of IR-seq clonotypes had one read, totaling around 3.4% of reads; RNA-seq: 74.6% and 44.6%.

From around 0.4 ug of RNA, a library with molecular barcoded alpha/delta and beta/gamma adaptors was made. Using its own MiXCR run on the reads, TCRdb lists one record per CDR3 protein. The sample has 40,000 or so distinct CDR3 sequences; approximately 14% are singletons. Trimming removed 3 bases at V and 7 bases at J, with 25 bases between. From germline, CDR1 is SEHNR and CDR2 FQNEAQ (reference sequence). The CDR3 contains 17 residues. V is TRBV7-9 and J is TRBJ2-7, with D perhaps being TRBD1 or TRBD2 (5 bases each). Sequenced: a population of CD138-negative cells sorted from bone marrow. The TCR was taken from a donor at least 40 years old with multiple myeloma. The CDR3 DNA sequence: TGTGCCAGCAGCTTTGGGGTGACCCGGGACCCCCGCGGGGAGCAGTACTTC. Translated, it gives CASSFGVTRDPRGEQYF.